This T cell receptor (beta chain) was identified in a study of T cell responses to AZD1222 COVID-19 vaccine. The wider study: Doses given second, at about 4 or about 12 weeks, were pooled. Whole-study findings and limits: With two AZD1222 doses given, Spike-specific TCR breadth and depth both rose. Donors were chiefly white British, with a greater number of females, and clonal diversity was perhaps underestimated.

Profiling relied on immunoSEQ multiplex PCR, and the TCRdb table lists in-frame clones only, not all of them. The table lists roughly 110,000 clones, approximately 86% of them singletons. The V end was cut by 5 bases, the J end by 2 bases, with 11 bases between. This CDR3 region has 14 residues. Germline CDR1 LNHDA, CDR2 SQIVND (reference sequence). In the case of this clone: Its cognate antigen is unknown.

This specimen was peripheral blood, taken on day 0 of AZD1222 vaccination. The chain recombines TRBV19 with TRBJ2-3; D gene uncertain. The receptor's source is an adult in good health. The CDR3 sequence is CASSVGGNTDTQYF. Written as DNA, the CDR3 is TGTGCCAGTAGTGTGGGCGGAAACACAGATACGCAGTATTTT.